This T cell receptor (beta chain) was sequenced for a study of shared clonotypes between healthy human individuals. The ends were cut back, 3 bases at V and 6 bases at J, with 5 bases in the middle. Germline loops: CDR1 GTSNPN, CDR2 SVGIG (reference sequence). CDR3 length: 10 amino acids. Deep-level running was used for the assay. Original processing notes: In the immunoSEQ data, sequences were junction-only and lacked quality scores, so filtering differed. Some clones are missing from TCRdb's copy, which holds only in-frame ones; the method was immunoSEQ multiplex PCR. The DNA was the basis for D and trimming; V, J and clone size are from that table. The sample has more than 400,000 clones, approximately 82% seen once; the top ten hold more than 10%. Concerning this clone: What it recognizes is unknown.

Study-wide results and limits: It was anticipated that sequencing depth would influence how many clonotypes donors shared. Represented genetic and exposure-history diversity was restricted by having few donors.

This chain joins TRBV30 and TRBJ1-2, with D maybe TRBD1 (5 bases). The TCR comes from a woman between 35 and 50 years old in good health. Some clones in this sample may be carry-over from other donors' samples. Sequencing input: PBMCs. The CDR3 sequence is CAWSRDGYTF. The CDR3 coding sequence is TGTGCCTGGAGCAGGGATGGCTACACCTTC.